These 24 T cell receptor beta chains were all obtained from the same sample, sequenced in a study of blood T cell repertoires in COVID-19. Some clones are missing from TCRdb's copy, which holds only in-frame ones; the method was immunoSEQ multiplex PCR. The sample has roughly 200,000 clones; roughly 80% are singletons. The sequencing sample was made of peripheral blood. Receptors originate from an older woman with COVID-19, enrolled during active disease.

The rearrangement joins TRBV4-2 to TRBJ1-2; the D gene is possibly TRBD1 (5 bases). The CDR3 runs to 14 residues. Germline CDR1 is LGHNA and CDR2 is YNFKEQ. V gave up 4 bases and J gave up 4 bases, with 13 bases separating them. Written as DNA, the CDR3 is TGTGCCAGCAGCCTCCCGGGACTGATCTATGGCTACACCTTC. Residues: CASSLPGLIYGYTF.

The chain employs TRBV28 and TRBJ1-2, with a possible D match to TRBD1 (6 bases). The V end lost 2 bases, the J end lost 4 bases, and 14 bases lay between the germline ends. Germline loops: CDR1 MDHEN, CDR2 SYDVKM. The CDR3 is 15 residues long. Written as DNA, the CDR3 is TGTGCCAGCAGTTTAACCACCGGGACACTCTATGGCTACACCTTC. Protein product: CASSLTTGTLYGYTF.

The chain uses TRBV25-1 and TRBJ2-5, with TRBD1 as a possible D gene (6 bases). Trimming shortened V by 3 bases and J by 5 bases, and 13 bases separated the two germline ends. CDR1 is MGHDK, CDR2 SYGVNS, per germline. The CDR3 extends over 14 amino acids. The CDR3, as DNA: TGTGCCAGCAGTGAGTGGGGGCAGGAGGAGACCCAGTACTTC. Its translation is CASSEWGQEETQYF.

The chain recombines TRBV11-3 with TRBJ2-5, with TRBD1 as a possible D gene (6 bases). This CDR3 is 13 amino acids long. Trimming pared 3 bases from V and 5 bases from J, leaving 10 bases between. Germline V gene lookup returns CDR1 SGHNT and CDR2 YENEEA. CDR3 sequence reads: CASSFSRGETQYF. The CDR3 nucleotides read TGTGCCAGCAGCTTCTCCAGGGGCGAGACCCAGTACTTC. The whole variable domain, filled in from reference TRBV11-3 and TRBJ2-5, reads EAGVVQSPRYKIIEKKQPVAFWCNPISGHNTLYWYLQNLGQGPELLIRYENEEAVDDSQLPKDRFSAERLKGVDSTLKIQPAELGDSAVYLCASSFSRGETQYFGPGTRLLVL.

This chain uses TRBV6-5 with TRBJ1-1; 9 bases are shared with TRBD1. The CDR3 runs to 16 residues. The V gene end was trimmed by 4 bases and the J gene end by 5 bases; junction bases not matched to a gene: 11. CDR1 is MNHEY and CDR2 is SVGAGI in the germline V gene. CDR3 in amino acids: CASSSPRTGERTEAFF. In DNA, the CDR3 is TGTGCCAGCAGTTCCCCTCGGACAGGGGAAAGGACTGAAGCTTTCTTT.

The rearrangement links TRBV5-4 to TRBJ2-5; 10 nucleotides align to TRBD1. The CDR3 length is 16 residues. Germline loops: CDR1 SGHNT, CDR2 YYREEE (reference sequence). The J segment lost 5 bases and the V segment lost 2 bases, leaving 9 bases of the junction unmatched. CDR3 amino acids: CASSFVKGQGVETQYF. The CDR3 DNA sequence: TGTGCCAGCAGCTTTGTCAAAGGACAGGGGGTTGAGACCCAGTACTTC.

This chain connects TRBV6-5 to TRBJ2-4, with 10 bases aligning to TRBD1. The CDR3 has 15 amino acids. From germline, CDR1 is MNHEY and CDR2 SVGAGI. Germline trimming cut 6 bases from V and 3 bases from J; bases unmatched to any gene: 5. DNA for the CDR3: TGTGCCAGCAGGGGGGGGACAGGGGTCAAAAACATTCAGTACTTC. Its translation is CASRGGTGVKNIQYF.

The chain recombines TRBV19 with TRBJ1-1; TRBD1 matches at 7 bases. Germline CDR1 reads LNHDA; CDR2 reads SQIVND (reference sequence). CDR3 size: 14 residues. V lost 5 bases to trimming and J lost 4 bases; unmatched junction nucleotides: 7. For the CDR3, the DNA is TGTGCCAGTAGTCTCACAGGGGTGGGCACTGAAGCTTTCTTT. Its translation is CASSLTGVGTEAFF.

CDR3: CASSADTRPDVGDTQYF. The CDR3 DNA is TGCGCCAGCAGCGCCGATACTAGGCCGGATGTGGGAGATACGCAGTATTTT. This sequence joins TRBV5-1 and TRBJ2-3; D possibly corresponds to TRBD2 (5 bases). The CDR3 contains 17 residues. Germline lookup yields CDR1 SGHRS and CDR2 YFSETQ. Trimming took off 4 bases at V and 5 bases at J, with 23 bases between the two ends.

In its sample, this clone was seen once. This sequence joins TRBV2 and TRBJ2-5; D perhaps matches TRBD1 (6 bases). V dropped 6 bases and J dropped 4 bases, with 15 bases sitting between them. This CDR3 spans 14 amino acids. In germline, CDR1 is SNHLY, CDR2 FYNNEI. The CDR3 DNA sequence: TGTGCCAGCAGAACCGGGACATCTTCAGAGACCCAGTACTTC. Translating gives CASRTGTSSETQYF.

The CDR3 DNA reads as TGTGCCAGCAGTGCTAAGACAGGGCTTAGCACAGATACGCAGTATTTT. Its protein is CASSAKTGLSTDTQYF. The J gene is TRBJ2-3, the V gene TRBV2, with 7 bases matching TRBD1. There are 16 residues in the CDR3. J was trimmed by 0 bases and V by 4 bases; bases with no gene match: 7. CDR1 and CDR2 from the germline V gene are SNHLY and FYNNEI.

By sample share, this clone is medium-sized. This rearrangement joins TRBV25-1 to TRBJ1-2, with a possible D match to TRBD1 (5 bases). From germline, CDR1 is MGHDK and CDR2 SYGVNS. V was clipped by 3 bases and J by 2 bases, with 10 bases between them. The CDR3 consists of 14 residues. CDR3 nucleotides: TGTGCCAGCAGTGAGCGGGGCCCAAACTATGGCTACACCTTC. Amino acids: CASSERGPNYGYTF.

This chain links TRBV5-6 with TRBJ1-2, with a tentative D call TRBD1 (5 bases). Deletions cut 4 bases from V and 6 bases from J, with 19 bases between. CDR3 size: 15 residues. Germline values: CDR1 SGHDT, CDR2 YYEEEE. The CDR3 region has the DNA TGTGCCAGCAGCCAACTTGGGGCAGCAAGTGATGGCTACACCTTC. Residues: CASSQLGAASDGYTF. The full variable domain, rest sourced from reference TRBV5-6 and TRBJ1-2, is DAGVTQSPTHLIKTRGQQVTLRCSPKSGHDTVSWYQQALGQGPQFIFQYYEEEERQRGNFPDRFSGHQFPNYSSELNVNALLLGDSALYLCASSQLGAASDGYTFGSGTRLTVV.

The genes are TRBV9 and TRBJ1-1; D not certain. V was pared by 0 bases and J by 1 base, with 7 bases between. Germline V CDR1 and CDR2: SGDLS, YYNGEE. CDR3 length: 14 amino acids. The CDR3 DNA is TGTGCCAGCAGCGTAGGGGCCTCGAACACTGAAGCTTTCTTT. Protein sequence: CASSVGASNTEAFF. Based on the CDR3 plus reference TRBV9 and TRBJ1-1, the full variable domain is DSGVTQTPKHLITATGQRVTLRCSPRSGDLSVYWYQQSLDQGLQFLIQYYNGEERAKGNILERFSAQQFPDLHSELNLSSLELGDSALYFCASSVGASNTEAFFGQGTRLTVV.

The chain employs TRBV5-5 and TRBJ2-5, with TRBD1 matching 9 bases. J was trimmed by 4 bases and V by 3 bases; bases with no gene match: 13. This CDR3 contains 17 residues. The germline V gene encodes CDR1 SGHKS and CDR2 YYEKEE (reference sequence). As DNA, the CDR3 is TGTGCCAGCAGCTGGGGGGACTGGAGACAGGGGGTAGAGACCCAGTACTTC. It codes for CASSWGDWRQGVETQYF.

This clone is a singleton in its sample. The chain couples TRBV19 to TRBJ1-5, with 9 bases that match TRBD1. Germline assignment: CDR1 LNHDA and CDR2 SQIVND (reference sequence). V shed 10 bases and J 4 bases; nucleotides not matched to a gene: 5. This CDR3 has 13 residues. The chain's CDR3 is CAISGQGNQPQHF. In DNA, the CDR3 is TGTGCCATCTCAGGACAGGGGAATCAGCCCCAGCATTTT.

This clone occurred once. The chain recombines TRBV2 with TRBJ2-2, with 11 nucleotides matching TRBD1. V lost 7 bases to trimming and J lost 5 bases; unmatched junction nucleotides: 6. CDR1 is SNHLY, CDR2 FYNNEI, per germline. The CDR3 spans 15 residues. CDR3 protein: CASIQDRGQTGELFF. In nucleotides, the CDR3 is TGTGCCAGCATTCAGGACAGGGGGCAAACCGGGGAGCTGTTTTTT.

The gene calls are TRBV5-1 and TRBJ2-7; 8 bases agree with TRBD2. The CDR3 length is 15 residues. With 0 bases clipped from V and 0 bases from J, the junction kept 2 bases outside the gene matches. Per the germline V gene, CDR1 is SGHRS and CDR2 is YFSETQ. CDR3 nucleotide sequence: TGCGCCAGCAGCTTGGGAAGCGGGAGCTCCTACGAGCAGTACTTC. This gives the protein CASSLGSGSSYEQYF.

This clone appeared once. The DNA for the CDR3 is TGTGCCAGCCAGGACAGGGCGGTCAAGAACACTGAAGCTTTCTTT. Its translation is CASQDRAVKNTEAFF. The rearrangement joins TRBV6-5 to TRBJ1-1; 8 bases are a match to TRBD1. The CDR3 totals 15 residues. V shed 8 bases, J shed 1 base, and the junction held 9 bases outside the gene matches. Germline CDR1 and CDR2: MNHEY and SVGAGI.

The chain uses TRBV19 and TRBJ1-5; D gene uncertain. CDR1 is LNHDA, CDR2 SQIVND, per germline (reference sequence). Trimming left V 2 bases short and J 5 bases short, with 10 bases between. The CDR3 is 14 residues long. CDR3 sequence (DNA): TGTGCCAGTAGTATATGGGAGCTCCATCAGCCCCAGCATTTT. Its protein is CASSIWELHQPQHF.

This chain uses TRBV28 with TRBJ1-3; D is uncertain. CDR3 length: 15 residues. The ends were cut back, 0 bases at V and 0 bases at J, with 6 bases in the middle. CDR1 MDHEN and CDR2 SYDVKM come from the germline V gene. The CDR3 DNA is TGTGCCAGCAGTTTATGGGGGAGCTCTGGAAACACCATATATTTT. It is translated as CASSLWGSSGNTIYF. Filled out from reference TRBV28 and TRBJ1-3, the complete variable domain reads DVKVTQSSRYLVKRTGEKVFLECVQDMDHENMFWYRQDPGLGLRLIYFSYDVKMKEKGDIPEGYSVSREKKERFSLILESASTNQTSMYLCASSLWGSSGNTIYFGEGSWLTVV.

This chain joins TRBV6-5 and TRBJ2-1; tentative D call: TRBD2 (7 bases). The CDR3 totals 14 residues. The V and J ends lost 6 bases and 7 bases respectively, with 16 bases between them. Germline assignment: CDR1 MNHEY and CDR2 SVGAGI. The CDR3 bases are TGTGCCAGCAGCCCGGGGGGCCGGAAAAATGAGCAGTTCTTC. Residues: CASSPGGRKNEQFF.

The chain employs TRBV11-3 and TRBJ2-5; possible D gene TRBD2, 5 bases. V lost 1 base to trimming and J lost 2 bases, with 14 bases between them. Germline V gives CDR1 SGHNT, CDR2 YENEEA. This CDR3 comprises 16 residues. The CDR3 DNA follows: TGTGCCAGCAGCTTAGGACCGAACCTAGCTCAAGAGACCCAGTACTTC. Translation: CASSLGPNLAQETQYF.

This chain joins TRBV6-6 and TRBJ1-3; 10 bases fit TRBD1. CDR3 length: 15 residues. V trimming: 0 bases; J trimming: 8 bases; junction bases outside the gene matches: 4. The germline CDR1 and CDR2 sequences are MNHNY and SVGAGI (reference sequence). This CDR3 reads CASSYSKDRGDTIYF. CDR3 in DNA: TGTGCCAGCAGTTACTCTAAGGACAGGGGGGACACCATATATTTT.